These 11 T cell receptor beta chains share one sample of origin, sequenced in a study of CD8+ T cells in alopecia areata. Stated treatment: oral pan-JAK inhibitor, 5-10 mg twice daily. Reverse transcription of extracted RNA yielded cDNA, which provided the sequencing template. Generated by immunoSEQ multiplex PCR, the TCRdb table keeps only in-frame clones and is missing some. The sample holds more than 150,000 clones, about 51% seen once. Material: CD8+ T cells sorted from blood, obtained at approximately week 51, from a patient treated with tofacitinib. These receptor sequences come from a human donor with alopecia areata.

This clone was detected a few times. The chain carries TRBV9 and TRBJ2-3; 9 bases match TRBD2. Germline CDR1 is SGDLS and CDR2 is YYNGEE. CDR3 length: 17 amino acids. V shed 0 bases, J shed 2 bases, and the junction held 7 bases outside the gene matches. The chain's CDR3 is CASSVEPAGGDTDTQYF. In DNA, the CDR3 is TGTGCCAGCAGCGTAGAGCCGGCGGGGGGGGACACAGATACGCAGTATTTT.

This clone was seen once. V gene TRBV5-6 combines with J gene TRBJ1-1; 8 nucleotides align to TRBD1. Looked up from germline, CDR1 is SGHDT and CDR2 is YYEEEE. The CDR3 extends over 13 amino acids. Trimming at V came to 4 bases and at J to 1 base, leaving 0 bases not matched to a gene. In DNA form, the CDR3 reads TGTGCCAGCAGCGGACAGGGGAACACTGAAGCTTTCTTT. This encodes CASSGQGNTEAFF.

The V gene is TRBV4-1, the J gene TRBJ1-5; D is uncertain. CDR3 length equals 15 residues. CDR1 and CDR2 (germline): MGHRA, YSYEKL. Trimming removed 1 base at V and 7 bases at J, with 14 bases between. In DNA form, the CDR3 reads TGCGCCAGCAGCCAAGCGCCACTCGGAGTACAGCCCCAGCATTTT. Translating it yields CASSQAPLGVQPQHF.

This clone was observed a few times. V gene TRBV7-2 combines with J gene TRBJ2-5, with 7 positions matching TRBD1. The trim removed 6 bases at V and 5 bases at J, leaving 9 bases unmatched. This CDR3 region has 14 residues. Germline V lookup: CDR1 SGHTA, CDR2 FQGNSA. The CDR3 sequence: CASRPTGAGETQYF. The CDR3 DNA reads TGTGCCAGCAGACCTACAGGGGCAGGGGAGACCCAGTACTTC.

This clone was seen only a few times. This rearrangement joins TRBV7-3 to TRBJ2-7; TRBD1 agrees at 7 bases. Losses at the gene ends were 5 bases for V and 7 bases for J; bases not matched to a gene: 8. The CDR3 length is 13 residues. The V gene's germline CDR1 is SGHTA and CDR2 FQGTGA. The CDR3 sequence is CASSPGQSGEQYF. CDR3 in DNA: TGTGCCAGCAGCCCGGGACAGTCCGGTGAGCAGTACTTC.

The chain has TRBV6-5 and TRBJ2-7; D remains ambiguous. The CDR3 contains 12 residues. Germline values: CDR1 MNHEY, CDR2 SVGAGI. V was clipped by 2 bases and J by 3 bases, with 5 bases between them. The CDR3 reads CASSYNLYEQYF. In DNA, the CDR3 is TGTGCCAGCAGTTACAACCTCTACGAGCAGTACTTC.

V is TRBV4-2 and J is TRBJ2-3, with D perhaps matching TRBD1 (6 bases). The CDR3 runs 14 residues. The V gene's germline CDR1 is LGHNA and CDR2 YNFKEQ. Trimming took 5 bases from V and 5 from J, leaving 14 bases between them. CDR3 region: CASSGVGAQDTQYF. The CDR3 DNA reads as TGTGCCAGCAGCGGGGTGGGGGCCCAAGATACGCAGTATTTT.

This chain connects TRBV29-1 to TRBJ2-1, with 8 bases lining up with TRBD2. J lost 7 bases, V lost 6 bases, and 11 bases had no gene match. Germline CDR1 reads SQVTM; CDR2 reads ANQGSEA. CDR3 length: 14 amino acids. The CDR3 sequence: CSVEERGGRNEQFF. The CDR3, as DNA: TGCAGCGTGGAGGAACGGGGGGGCCGTAATGAGCAGTTCTTC.

The J gene is TRBJ2-5, the V gene TRBV6-5; 11 bases align to TRBD1. Germline CDR1 MNHEY, CDR2 SVGAGI. CDR3 length: 16 amino acids. V dropped 0 bases and J dropped 4; count of bases not matched to a gene: 4. The chain's CDR3 is CASSYSSDRGRETQYF. The CDR3 DNA follows: TGTGCCAGCAGTTACTCTTCGGACAGGGGGCGAGAGACCCAGTACTTC.

This clone was picked up a small number of times. This chain links TRBV5-1 with TRBJ2-6, with TRBD2 matching 7 bases. The CDR3 is 15 amino acids. Germline V CDR1 and CDR2: SGHRS, YFSETQ. Unmatched junction bases numbered 6, after V lost 5 bases and J lost 4 bases. The CDR3 region is CASSPSGAGANVLTF. In DNA, the CDR3 is TGCGCCAGCAGTCCCAGCGGGGCGGGGGCCAACGTCCTGACTTTC.

The rearrangement joins TRBV10-2 to TRBJ2-7; 8 nucleotides align to TRBD2. J gave up 2 bases and V 10 bases, and 7 bases lay outside the gene matches. The CDR3 is 13 residues long. From germline, CDR1 is WSHSY and CDR2 SAAADI. CDR3 nucleotide sequence: TGCGCCACCGTAGCGGGGACGGCCTACGAGCAGTACTTC. As protein: CATVAGTAYEQYF.